Included here is one T cell receptor (beta chain) sequence, with context. As yet, its antigen is unknown. Trimming removed 4 bases from V and 5 bases from J; junction bases left unmatched: 13. Germline CDR1 SGHNT, CDR2 YYREEE (reference sequence). This CDR3 has 16 amino acids. The source of the sample is a study of cytomegalovirus exposure and HLA in healthy donors. Study-wide findings and caveats: Reported results showed that the classifier diagnosed cytomegalovirus status with high specificity and sensitivity. Serostatus for CMV was the only available immune exposure information. In a later analysis, TCR association rates varied by HLA locus: DRB1 most, HLA-C fewest.

Primers: 60 Vbeta forward and 13 Jbeta reverse. Source study methods: The count from a later analysis was tens of millions of unique TCR beta chains, around 11 million of them shared. Assay: immunoSEQ multiplex PCR; the TCRdb copy retains only in-frame clones and omits some. Clonal size and the V and J genes are those of that table, whereas D and trimming came from the DNA. The sample includes more than 150,000 clones, approximately 80% seen only once; the top ten take about 1.6%. The chain carries TRBV5-4 and TRBJ2-3, with 7 bases matching TRBD2. Sequenced sample: PBMCs. This TCR came from a man in his late teens or twenties in good health and CMV-seronegative. The CDR3: CASSTRVGGSGDTQYF. CDR3 DNA: TGTGCCAGCAGCACCCGGGTGGGGGGGAGCGGAGATACGCAGTATTTT.